This TCR beta chain derives from a study of blood T cell repertoires in COVID-19. About the research overall: Nucleic acid was either cDNA or gDNA, and it came from T cells, B-cell-depleted T cells, or PBMCs.

Produced via immunoSEQ multiplex PCR; TCRdb's table is partial and in-frame only. The table lists 200,000 to 250,000 clones, nearly 90% of them singletons. The CDR3 length is 15 residues. Germline V CDR1 and CDR2: SGHTA, FQGNSA. V was clipped by 0 bases and J by 6 bases; unmatched bases: 7. The sequencing input was peripheral blood. The rearrangement joins TRBV7-2 to TRBJ1-1; 7 bases line up with TRBD1. This sequence originates from a man between 18 and 35 years old with active or convalescent COVID-19. DNA for the CDR3: TGTGCCAGCAGCTTAGCGCCGACAGGGTTCGCTGAAGCTTTCTTT. This encodes CASSLAPTGFAEAFF.